Detailed here is one TCR beta chain. The antigen remains undetermined. This entry comes from a study of CD8 T cell repertoires and HIV-1 epitope variants. In the study overall: Separate wells received one of Twenty-five Gag or Nef variant peptides. The baseline condition was 1M T cells left uncultured. Study-wide results and limits: Most of the nine antigen-specific clonotypes appeared cross-reactive to autologous or escape variants.

The repertoire was sequenced with immunoSEQ multiplex PCR; TCRdb's copy has only in-frame clones and lacks some. The sample yields roughly 5,700 clones, about 64% seen once. The CDR3 extends over 14 amino acids. The V segment lost 7 bases and the J segment 4 bases; nucleotides outside the gene matches: 7. In germline, CDR1 is MNHEY, CDR2 SMNVEV (reference sequence). Sequencing used cultured CD8+ T cells derived from PBMCs. This clonotype was sampled from a male donor with HIV. This chain links TRBV27 with TRBJ2-5, with TRBD2 identical over 9 bases. CDR3 residues: CASTSAGGSETQYF. Written as DNA, the CDR3 is TGTGCCAGCACTTCAGCGGGGGGATCAGAGACCCAGTACTTC.